These 28 T cell receptor beta chains were sequenced from one sample in a study of blood T cell repertoires in COVID-19. Generated by immunoSEQ multiplex PCR, the TCRdb table keeps only in-frame clones and is missing some. Altogether almost 500,000 clones are present, roughly nine tenths being singletons, with the ten largest covering roughly 8.5%. Material for sequencing was PBMCs or T cells enriched from blood (not recorded which). These receptor sequences come from a woman aged 55-70 years who had recovered from COVID-19.

The V call is TRBV5-1, the J call TRBJ2-5; TRBD1 agrees at 8 bases. Germline CDR1 and CDR2: SGHRS and YFSETQ. This CDR3 is built from 16 residues. Germline trimming cut 0 bases from V and 4 bases from J; bases unmatched to any gene: 8. The DNA for the CDR3 is TGCGCCAGCAGCTTGGCCGAGACAGGGGCCGGAGAGACCCAGTACTTC. Its translation is CASSLAETGAGETQYF.

The chain joins TRBV2 to TRBJ2-5; 7 nucleotides align to TRBD1. The CDR3 extends over 14 amino acids. The V gene's germline CDR1 is SNHLY and CDR2 FYNNEI. V gave up 11 bases and J gave up 1 base; unmatched junction bases: 10. CDR3 loop: CADQEDRTQETQYF. The CDR3 nucleotides are TGTGCCGACCAGGAGGACAGGACCCAAGAGACCCAGTACTTC.

The chain combines TRBV18 with TRBJ2-1; 10 bases line up with TRBD1. Trimming at V came to 1 base and at J to 8 bases, leaving 2 bases not matched to a gene. Germline assignment: CDR1 KGHSH and CDR2 LQKENI. The CDR3 is 14 residues long. CDR3 residues: CASSPRQGADEQFF. CDR3 in DNA: TGTGCCAGCTCACCACGACAGGGGGCGGATGAGCAGTTCTTC.

The gene calls are TRBV4-1 and TRBJ2-6; 10 positions match TRBD1. Germline CDR1 is MGHRA and CDR2 is YSYEKL. The CDR3 has 19 residues. The ends lost 4 bases at V and 3 bases at J; junction bases unmatched: 12. The CDR3 nucleotides read TGCGCCAGCAGCCCCAAGTCCACGGGACAGGGGTTTGGGGCCAACGTCCTGACTTTC. It is translated as CASSPKSTGQGFGANVLTF.

The table lists this clone with a few counts. The genes are TRBV19 and TRBJ1-3; 8 bases match TRBD1. In germline, CDR1 is LNHDA, CDR2 SQIVND (reference sequence). This CDR3 comprises 15 residues. Trimming took 3 bases from V and 2 from J; bases not matched to a gene: 3. The CDR3 sequence is CASSIGRGPGNTIYF. CDR3 nucleotide sequence: TGTGCCAGTAGTATCGGCAGGGGGCCTGGAAACACCATATATTTT.

J is TRBJ1-4 and V is TRBV5-5, with 9 bases that match TRBD1. V gave up 6 bases and J gave up 8 bases; unmatched junction bases: 11. Germline V lookup: CDR1 SGHKS, CDR2 YYEKEE (reference sequence). The CDR3 is 15 residues long. CDR3 DNA: TGTGCCAGCACCCCCGGGACAGGGTTCGGGGAAAAACTGTTTTTT. Translating it yields CASTPGTGFGEKLFF.

This clone was detected a few times. CDR3 DNA: TGTGCCAGCAGTGAAGCCCTGAGGACAGGGGTCCCCTACGAGCAGTACTTC. Residues: CASSEALRTGVPYEQYF. The V call is TRBV6-1, the J call TRBJ2-7; 9 bases align to TRBD1. CDR3 length: 17 amino acids. V dropped 0 bases and J dropped 2; count of bases not matched to a gene: 8. Germline loops: CDR1 MNHNS, CDR2 SASEGT.

The CDR3 here is CASSRGQGYGYTF. The CDR3, as DNA: TGTGCCAGCAGCCGAGGACAGGGCTATGGCTACACCTTC. This chain joins TRBV11-3 and TRBJ1-2, with TRBD1 matching 8 bases. Trimming took 5 bases from V and 4 from J; bases not matched to a gene: 3. Germline values: CDR1 SGHNT, CDR2 YENEEA. The CDR3 runs to 13 residues.

The chain carries TRBV10-1 and TRBJ1-4, with D hard to call. This CDR3 is built from 13 residues. CDR1 WNHNN and CDR2 SYGVQD come from the germline V gene (reference sequence). V was pared by 11 bases and J by 0 bases, with 10 bases between. The CDR3 bases are TGCGCCGTCGGTCCTGCAACTAATGAAAAACTGTTTTTT. This sequence encodes CAVGPATNEKLFF.

This clone turned up a few times. The chain employs TRBV19 and TRBJ1-5; maybe TRBD1 (5 bases). CDR1 and CDR2 (germline): LNHDA, SQIVND (reference sequence). CDR3 length equals 15 residues. Trimming removed 2 bases from V and 2 bases from J, with 10 bases in between. The CDR3 DNA reads as TGTGCCAGTAGTATAACCGGGGGGGGCAATCAGCCCCAGCATTTT. Protein: CASSITGGGNQPQHF.

The chain joins TRBV7-2 to TRBJ2-7; TRBD1 matches at 10 bases. This CDR3 has 14 residues. After removal of 3 bases from V and 4 bases from J, the junction contained 3 bases not matched to a gene. Germline V gene sequence: CDR1 SGHTA, CDR2 FQGNSA. The CDR3 nucleotides read TGTGCCAGCAGCTTGACAGGGGGCATGTACGAGCAGTACGTC. Its protein is CASSLTGGMYEQYV.

CDR3 sequence reads: CASGQGATGELFF. Written as DNA, the CDR3 is TGTGCCAGCGGACAGGGGGCGACCGGGGAGCTGTTTTTT. The chain uses TRBV6-5 and TRBJ2-2; the match to TRBD1 covers 11 bases. This CDR3 is built from 13 residues. V lost 8 bases and J lost 5; bases outside the gene matches: 1. Germline V gene sequence: CDR1 MNHEY, CDR2 SVGAGI.

The J gene is TRBJ1-5, the V gene TRBV6-6; D ambiguous. V lost 5 bases and J lost 5, with 16 bases in between. This CDR3 has 15 residues. Germline V CDR1 and CDR2: MNHNY, SVGAGI (reference sequence). Here the CDR3 DNA reads TGTGCCAGCAGTCCCGTCGGGGTAGCTGATCAGCCCCAGCATTTT. Its translation is CASSPVGVADQPQHF.

This sequence joins TRBV4-2 and TRBJ1-6, with 11 positions matching TRBD1. Germline values: CDR1 LGHNA, CDR2 YNFKEQ. After removal of 4 bases from V and 8 bases from J, the junction contained 7 bases not matched to a gene. CDR3 length: 16 amino acids. CDR3 sequence (DNA): TGTGCCAGCAGCCCGGACAGGGGGCGCATGGATTCACCCCTCCACTTT. Encoded protein: CASSPDRGRMDSPLHF.

The chain uses TRBV6-5 and TRBJ1-2, with TRBD1 matching 9 bases. Germline V lookup: CDR1 MNHEY, CDR2 SVGAGI. V trimming: 0 bases; J trimming: 8 bases; junction bases outside the gene matches: 7. The CDR3 runs 15 residues. CDR3 protein: CASSYSGQGREGYTF. The CDR3 DNA reads TGTGCCAGCAGTTACTCCGGACAGGGGAGGGAGGGCTACACCTTC.

J is TRBJ1-5 and V is TRBV6-5; 7 bases are shared with TRBD1. This CDR3 is built from 15 residues. V gave up 5 bases and J gave up 2 bases; unmatched junction bases: 6. The V gene's germline CDR1 is MNHEY and CDR2 SVGAGI. The CDR3 coding sequence is TGTGCCAGCAGTACCGACAGGGTGGGCAATCAGCCCCAGCATTTT. As protein: CASSTDRVGNQPQHF.

This sequence joins TRBV12-5 and TRBJ2-1; 12 bases align to TRBD2. CDR1 and CDR2 (germline): LGHNT, FRNRAP. With V trimmed by 2 bases and J by 2 bases, 1 base remained unmatched. The CDR3 consists of 16 residues. The CDR3 bases are TGTGCTAGTGGTTTGAGACTAGCGGGGGCCTACAATGAGCAGTTCTTC. This encodes CASGLRLAGAYNEQFF.

The chain's CDR3 is CATSDTPGTGVLSSNEKLFF. The CDR3 DNA sequence: TGTGCCACCAGTGATACTCCCGGGACAGGGGTTCTATCGTCTAATGAAAAACTGTTTTTT. This chain uses TRBV24-1 with TRBJ1-4; 10 positions match TRBD1. With 3 bases clipped from V and 3 bases from J, the junction kept 15 bases outside the gene matches. CDR1 and CDR2 from the germline V gene are KGHDR and SFDVKD. This CDR3 comprises 20 residues.

The chain employs TRBV19 and TRBJ1-5; 7 nucleotides line up with TRBD1. Trimming at V came to 5 bases and at J to 7 bases, leaving 14 bases not matched to a gene. The CDR3 is made up of 16 amino acids. The V gene's germline CDR1 is LNHDA and CDR2 SQIVND (reference sequence). This chain's CDR3 is CASSLPIWDRPQPQHF. CDR3 coding DNA: TGTGCCAGTAGTCTGCCAATTTGGGACAGACCGCAGCCCCAGCATTTT.

The chain couples TRBV6-5 to TRBJ1-5; tentatively, D is TRBD1 (6 bases). The length of the CDR3 is 15 residues. V was clipped by 7 bases and J by 1 base, with 14 bases between them. Germline loops: CDR1 MNHEY, CDR2 SVGAGI. This CDR3 reads CASNSDRWSNQPQHF. Written as DNA, the CDR3 is TGTGCCAGCAATTCCGACAGGTGGAGCAATCAGCCCCAGCATTTT.

The rearrangement links TRBV2 to TRBJ1-5; D may be TRBD1 (6 bases). The germline V gene encodes CDR1 SNHLY and CDR2 FYNNEI. V was shortened by 4 bases and J by 1 base, with 17 bases between the two germline ends. This CDR3 has 17 residues. CDR3 residues: CASSVSGGRLSNQPQHF. The CDR3 nucleotides are TGTGCCAGCAGTGTGTCGGGGGGGCGTTTAAGCAATCAGCCCCAGCATTTT.

The gene calls are TRBV10-3 and TRBJ2-1; the match to TRBD1 covers 7 bases. V lost 0 bases to trimming and J lost 4 bases; unmatched junction nucleotides: 6. Germline CDR1 and CDR2: ENHRY and SYGVKD. The CDR3 consists of 16 residues. CDR3 bases: TGTGCCATCAGTGAGTCGAGCGGACAGGCATACAATGAGCAGTTCTTC. As protein: CAISESSGQAYNEQFF.

The chain carries TRBV2 and TRBJ2-1; no firm D call. The CDR3 extends over 12 amino acids. The germline CDR1 and CDR2 sequences are SNHLY and FYNNEI. Trimming took off 3 bases at V and 5 bases at J, with 5 bases between the two ends. CDR3 in DNA: TGTGCCAGCAGTGAGCAGGACAATGAGCAGTTCTTC. This gives the protein CASSEQDNEQFF.

The genes are TRBV6-1 and TRBJ1-1; 8 nucleotides align to TRBD1. The CDR3 consists of 15 residues. V trimming: 2 bases; J trimming: 3 bases; junction bases outside the gene matches: 5. CDR1 is MNHNS, CDR2 SASEGT, per germline. For the CDR3, the DNA is TGTGCCAGCAGTGAAAGGGTACAGGGGGACACTGAAGCTTTCTTT. Amino acid sequence: CASSERVQGDTEAFF.

The gene calls are TRBV5-4 and TRBJ2-7, with D maybe TRBD2 (7 bases). Deletions cut 3 bases from V and 7 bases from J, with 14 bases between. The germline gives CDR1 SGHNT, CDR2 YYREEE (reference sequence). The CDR3 is 13 residues long. Here the CDR3 reads CASSWPGGGEQYV. CDR3 nucleotides: TGTGCCAGCAGCTGGCCGGGGGGCGGGGAGCAGTACGTC.

The gene calls are TRBV6-4 and TRBJ1-6; D is unclear. The V end was cut by 3 bases, the J end by 9 bases, with 12 bases between. Germline V gene lookup returns CDR1 MRHNA and CDR2 SNTAGT. CDR3 length: 14 amino acids. The chain's CDR3 is CASSEEARGSPLHF. CDR3 coding DNA: TGTGCCAGCAGTGAGGAGGCCCGGGGTTCACCCCTCCACTTT.

This chain uses TRBV29-1 with TRBJ1-1; D is unresolved. Per germline, CDR1 SQVTM and CDR2 ANQGSEA. V was cut by 4 bases and J by 0 bases, with 12 bases left in between. This CDR3 has 14 residues. CDR3 coding DNA: TGCAGCGTTGCCGGTAGAAAGATGAACACTGAAGCTTTCTTT. It yields the protein CSVAGRKMNTEAFF.

This clone was recorded only once. The chain joins TRBV7-9 to TRBJ1-1; D unclear. V lost 5 bases, J lost 2 bases, and 15 bases lay in between. This CDR3 is 15 amino acids long. The germline CDR1 and CDR2 sequences are SEHNR and FQNEAQ (reference sequence). Here the CDR3 reads CASSPNQYVNTEAFF. The CDR3 DNA is TGTGCCAGCAGCCCCAACCAGTACGTAAACACTGAAGCTTTCTTT. Full variable domain (outside the CDR3, taken from reference TRBV7-9 and TRBJ1-1): DTGVSQNPRHKITKRGQNVTFRCDPISEHNRLYWYRQTLGQGPEFLTYFQNEAQLEKSRLLSDRFSAERPKGSFSTLEIQRTEQGDSAMYLCASSPNQYVNTEAFFGQGTRLTVV.